A single sample is the source of the 29 T cell receptor beta chains below, sequenced in a study of T cells in Graves' hyperthyroidism and ophthalmopathy. Amplified regions were TCR beta CDR3 sequences from RNA transcripts. Researchers ran a first-round RT-PCR on the TCR CDR3 using the HTBI primer set. TCRdb redid the calling of the multiplex PCR reads with MiXCR, one entry per CDR3 protein. Counted here are 600,000 to 800,000 distinct CDR3 sequences, approximately 36% occurring once; the ten biggest clones make up around 32%. The material sequenced was blood. The receptors come from a woman in her forties with Graves' hyperthyroidism.

Only one count was recorded for this clonotype. This CDR3 is missing its conserved last phenylalanine or tryptophan, likely due to a read error. It is unclear where the CDR3 begins or ends on the DNA, so no DNA is shown, and the CDR3 is as TCRdb lists it. The CDR3 is CASSDGLH. This sequence joins TRBV2 and TRBJ2-2. Germline loops: CDR1 SNHLY, CDR2 FYNNEI. Counting both end residues, the CDR3 totals 8 amino acids.

This clonotype was found many times. The chain couples TRBV29-1 to TRBJ2-7; D remains ambiguous. Between the trimmed V and J ends, which lost 5 bases and 5 bases, there was a span of 16 bases. Germline V gives CDR1 SQVTM, CDR2 ANQGSEA. This CDR3 is 13 amino acids long. The CDR3: CSVSGPLGDEQYF. DNA for the CDR3: TGCAGCGTTTCTGGACCCCTAGGAGACGAGCAGTACTTC.

In this sample, this clonotype turned up many times. The CDR3 sequence is CATSRGPPSGANVLTF. CDR3 coding DNA: TGTGCCACCAGCAGGGGACCGCCCTCTGGGGCCAACGTCCTGACTTTC. J is TRBJ2-6 and V is TRBV15, with D possibly being TRBD1 or TRBD2 (5 bases each). V lost 3 bases to trimming and J lost 0 bases, with 9 bases between them. Germline CDR1 is LNHNV and CDR2 is YYDKDF (reference sequence). CDR3 length equals 16 residues. The variable domain in full, with the rest retrieved from reference TRBV15 and TRBJ2-6, is DAMVIQNPRYQVTQFGKPVTLSCSQTLNHNVMYWYQQKSSQAPKLLFHYYDKDFNNEADTPDNFQSRRPNTSFCFLDIRSPGLGDTAMYLCATSRGPPSGANVLTFGAGSRLTVL.

This clonotype has ten or more counts. This sequence joins TRBV5-1 and TRBJ1-1; D is ambiguous. Looked up from germline, CDR1 is SGHRS and CDR2 is YFSETQ. With 5 bases removed from V and 8 bases from J, the gap between germline ends came to 10 bases. The CDR3 sequence is 11 residues long. In DNA, the CDR3 is TGCGCCAGCAGTAGGGAGAACGAAGCTTTCTTT. This gives the protein CASSRENEAFF.

The chain employs TRBV20-1 and TRBJ1-1; D unresolved. V shed 1 base and J shed 5 bases, with 14 bases lying between them. There are 14 residues in the CDR3. Germline-derived CDR1 and CDR2 are DFQATT and SNEGSKA (reference sequence). The CDR3 sequence is CSARVRPLWTEAFF. Written as DNA, the CDR3 is TGCAGTGCTAGAGTACGGCCTCTTTGGACTGAAGCTTTCTTT.

A few counts support this clonotype. This sequence joins TRBV7-2 and TRBJ2-6, with 9 bases fitting TRBD2. The CDR3 covers 17 residues. The trim removed 5 bases at V and 0 bases at J, leaving 5 bases unmatched. Germline V gives CDR1 SGHTA, CDR2 FQGNSA. CDR3 sequence: CASSPSGRFSGANVLTF. CDR3 coding DNA: TGTGCCAGCAGCCCGAGCGGGAGGTTCTCTGGGGCCAACGTCCTGACTTTC.

The chain employs TRBV6-6 and TRBJ2-7, with 7 nucleotides matching TRBD1. Germline V gene lookup returns CDR1 MNHNY and CDR2 SVGAGI (reference sequence). The V and J ends lost 5 bases and 3 bases, in that order; junction bases with no gene match: 7. The CDR3 extends over 14 amino acids. The CDR3: CASSVGQVVYEQYF. The CDR3 coding sequence is TGTGCCAGCAGTGTTGGACAGGTAGTCTACGAGCAGTACTTC.

The table lists this clonotype with a few counts. The gene calls are TRBV20-1 and TRBJ1-1; D uncertain. V lost 5 bases to trimming and J lost 4 bases, with 17 bases between them. This CDR3 is 14 amino acids long. Germline assignment: CDR1 DFQATT and CDR2 SNEGSKA (reference sequence). CDR3 region: CSAPHGSAGTEAFF. DNA for the CDR3: TGCAGTGCTCCGCACGGGAGCGCGGGCACTGAAGCTTTCTTT.

The chain combines TRBV12-3 or TRBV12-4 with TRBJ1-6; D is perhaps TRBD1 (6 bases). Trimming removed 6 bases from V and 0 bases from J, with 15 bases in between. The CDR3 consists of 17 residues. CDR3 sequence: CASSRGQGSSYNSPLHF. Written as DNA, the CDR3 is TGTGCCAGCAGCCGAGGGCAGGGGAGCTCCTATAATTCACCCCTCCACTTT.

This clonotype has a count of ten or more. The gene calls are TRBV10-3 and TRBJ1-1, with D possibly being TRBD1 (6 bases). V lost 1 base and J 4 bases, leaving 7 bases between the germline ends. The length of the CDR3 is 13 residues. Germline-derived CDR1 and CDR2 are ENHRY and SYGVKD. CDR3 loop: CAISELQGTEAFF. CDR3 bases: TGTGCCATCAGTGAGTTACAGGGCACTGAAGCTTTCTTT.

This clonotype was recorded many times. This chain links TRBV19 with TRBJ1-5; 7 nucleotides align to TRBD1. The CDR3 runs 17 residues. The junction had 13 bases not matched to a gene; V was cut back by 6 bases and J by 2 bases. From germline, CDR1 is LNHDA and CDR2 SQIVND (reference sequence). The CDR3 DNA reads as TGTGCCAGTAGCTATCGGACGACAGGGAAGGGCAATCAGCCCCAGCATTTT. The encoded protein is CASSYRTTGKGNQPQHF.

This clonotype was counted ten times or more. The chain joins TRBV14 to TRBJ2-6, with D possibly being TRBD1 (6 bases). The V gene's germline CDR1 is SGHDN and CDR2 FVKESK. V lost 3 bases to trimming and J lost 0 bases, with 15 bases between them. The CDR3 totals 18 residues. The CDR3 spells CASSQPTGRGSGANVLTF. The CDR3 DNA sequence: TGTGCCAGCAGCCAGCCAACAGGCAGGGGCTCTGGGGCCAACGTCCTGACTTTC.

The CDR3 sequence is CATLPDRGRNTIYF. The CDR3, as DNA: TGTGCCACCCTTCCGGACAGGGGTCGTAACACCATATATTTT. This sequence joins TRBV10-3 and TRBJ1-3; 9 positions agree with TRBD1. The germline V gene encodes CDR1 ENHRY and CDR2 SYGVKD. After removal of 10 bases from V and 7 bases from J, the junction contained 11 bases not matched to a gene. The CDR3 covers 14 residues.

This clonotype was recorded at least ten times. The V call is TRBV7-2, the J call TRBJ1-2; TRBD1 might be the D (5 bases). Trimming shortened V by 6 bases and J by 9 bases, and 23 bases separated the two germline ends. Germline lookup yields CDR1 SGHTA and CDR2 FQGNSA. The length of the CDR3 is 15 residues. CDR3 protein: CASRSWGDSTESYTF. CDR3 sequence (DNA): TGTGCCAGCAGGTCTTGGGGGGATTCTACTGAGAGCTACACCTTC.

On this clonotype itself: A read error may produce the germline difference seen at one junction end. This chain joins TRBV7-2 and TRBJ1-2; D unclear. CDR3 length: 14 residues. Germline V CDR1 and CDR2: SGHTA, FQGNSA. Here the CDR3 DNA reads TGCGCCAGCAGCGTGCAACTGCGTAACTATGGCTACACCTTC. This codes for CASSVQLRNYGYTF. The variable domain in full, completed from reference TRBV7-2 and TRBJ1-2, reads GAGVSQSPSNKVTEKGKDVELRCDPISGHTALYWYRQSLGQGLEFLIYFQGNSAPDKSGLPSDRFSAERTGGSVSTLTIQRTQQEDSAVYLCASSVQLRNYGYTFGSGTRLTVV.

This clonotype was observed many times. This rearrangement joins TRBV12-3 or TRBV12-4 to TRBJ2-7; the match to TRBD1 covers 7 bases. V lost 1 base and J lost 6; bases outside the gene matches: 9. The CDR3 length is 15 residues. The DNA for the CDR3 is TGTGCCAGCAGTTTAGGACCGGGACAGAACCTCGAGCAGTACTTC. The encoded protein is CASSLGPGQNLEQYF.

Points on this clonotype: This may arise from a read error, as a much more abundant clone is one base away. The rearrangement uses TRBV7-8 and TRBJ1-5; D is unclear. CDR3 length equals 19 residues. The V and J ends lost 6 bases and 0 bases respectively, with 24 bases between them. Germline lookup yields CDR1 SGHVS and CDR2 FQNEAQ. CDR3 sequence: CASRRGRGGPQSSNQPQHF. CDR3 DNA: TGTGCCAGCAGGCGCGGACGAGGAGGGCCCCAGAGTAGCAATCAGCCCCAGCATTTT.

The rearrangement links TRBV12-3 or TRBV12-4 to TRBJ2-5; 9 bases fit TRBD2. This CDR3 contains 13 residues. V gave up 8 bases and J gave up 4 bases; unmatched junction bases: 5. The CDR3 DNA follows: TGTGCCAGCGGCGGGGGGGTAAGAGAGACCCAGTACTTC. Translation gives CASGGGVRETQYF.

V gene TRBV15 combines with J gene TRBJ1-1, with TRBD1 as a possible D gene (6 bases). Per germline, CDR1 LNHNV and CDR2 YYDKDF (reference sequence). Trimming removed 3 bases from V and 4 bases from J, with 15 bases in between. This CDR3 contains 15 residues. The CDR3, as DNA: TGTGCCACCAGCAGCCCTCCTCAGGGGCGCACTGAAGCTTTCTTT. Translation gives CATSSPPQGRTEAFF.

This rearrangement joins TRBV4-3 to TRBJ1-2, with 10 positions matching TRBD1. Germline V gene lookup returns CDR1 LGHNA and CDR2 YSLEER. After removal of 0 bases from V and 4 bases from J, the junction contained 8 bases not matched to a gene. CDR3 length: 17 amino acids. CDR3 sequence (DNA): TGCGCCAGCAGCCAAGATGGCGGGACAGGGGAGAGCTATGGCTACACCTTC. It is translated as CASSQDGGTGESYGYTF.

This clonotype was detected many times. The V call is TRBV12-3 or TRBV12-4, the J call TRBJ1-1; D is ambiguous. The CDR3 has 14 residues. Trimming cost V 7 bases and J 2 bases, with 14 bases left between them. The CDR3 is CASTPRRTNTEAFF. DNA for the CDR3: TGTGCCAGCACCCCCAGACGGACTAACACTGAAGCTTTCTTT.

CDR3 DNA: TGTGCCAGCAGCCAAGATCGTGAAGGGGGCTTCTCTAATGAAAAACTGTTTTTT. Its protein product is CASSQDREGGFSNEKLFF. The chain joins TRBV3-1 to TRBJ1-4, with 7 bases fitting TRBD1. CDR1 is LGHDT, CDR2 YNNKEL, per germline (reference sequence). Unmatched junction bases numbered 10, after V lost 0 bases and J lost 3 bases. The CDR3 is 18 amino acids.

The sample holds a few counts of this clonotype. This chain links TRBV7-2 with TRBJ2-5; D is uncertain. The germline V and J ends were trimmed by 1 base and 9 bases, with 15 bases remaining between them. This CDR3 contains 14 residues. The germline CDR1 and CDR2 sequences are SGHTA and FQGNSA. CDR3 loop: CASSLDSGLRAQYF. The CDR3 DNA reads as TGTGCCAGCAGCTTAGACAGTGGGTTAAGAGCCCAGTACTTC. Full variable domain (outside the CDR3, taken from reference TRBV7-2 and TRBJ2-5): GAGVSQSPSNKVTEKGKDVELRCDPISGHTALYWYRQSLGQGLEFLIYFQGNSAPDKSGLPSDRFSAERTGGSVSTLTIQRTQQEDSAVYLCASSLDSGLRAQYFGPGTRLLVL.

The chain joins TRBV12-3 or TRBV12-4 to TRBJ1-4; D might be TRBD1 (5 bases). The CDR3 spans 14 residues. Trimming pared 2 bases from V and 8 bases from J, leaving 12 bases between. CDR3 in DNA: TGTGCCAGCAGTTTATCATCGACAGAGGAAAAACTGTTTTTT. It codes for CASSLSSTEEKLFF.

Ten or more counts support this clonotype. The rearrangement uses TRBV9 and TRBJ1-1; D is ambiguous. This CDR3 is built from 13 residues. The V end was cut by 4 bases, the J end by 1 base, with 8 bases between. Germline loops: CDR1 SGDLS, CDR2 YYNGEE. Here the CDR3 DNA reads TGTGCCAGCAGCTCCCGACAGAACACTGAAGCTTTCTTT. Translating it yields CASSSRQNTEAFF.

This clonotype was counted between two and nine times. The chain uses TRBV20-1 and TRBJ2-5; TRBD1 aligns across 10 bases. Germline CDR1 DFQATT, CDR2 SNEGSKA (reference sequence). J lost 5 bases, V lost 7 bases, and 13 bases had no gene match. This CDR3 comprises 15 residues. The DNA of the CDR3 is TGCAGTGTATCCGGGACAGGGGTGGTGAGGGAGACCCAGTACTTC. It encodes CSVSGTGVVRETQYF.

Only a few counts were recorded for this clonotype. The V and J genes are TRBV5-1 and TRBJ1-3; D ambiguous. CDR1 is SGHRS and CDR2 is YFSETQ in the germline V gene. Trimming removed 2 bases at V and 4 bases at J, with 10 bases between. This CDR3 spans 14 amino acids. The CDR3: CASSFFGVGNTIYF. CDR3 nucleotides: TGCGCCAGCAGCTTCTTTGGGGTCGGAAACACCATATATTTT.

The chain has TRBV6-5 and TRBJ2-2, with D possibly matching TRBD1 (6 bases). V shed 7 bases and J shed 4 bases, with 13 bases lying between them. Germline values: CDR1 MNHEY, CDR2 SVGAGI. The CDR3 extends over 14 amino acids. CDR3 sequence: CASTADSPTGELFF. The CDR3 DNA follows: TGTGCCAGCACCGCGGACAGTCCCACCGGGGAGCTGTTTTTT.

This clonotype was detected only a few times. V and J are TRBV7-2 and TRBJ2-5; D ambiguous. CDR3 length: 14 amino acids. Between the trimmed V and J ends, which lost 6 bases and 6 bases, there was a span of 17 bases. The germline gives CDR1 SGHTA, CDR2 FQGNSA. CDR3 coding DNA: TGTGCCAGCAGAGGGTTACGTGATTACCAGACCCAGTACTTC. Amino acids: CASRGLRDYQTQYF.